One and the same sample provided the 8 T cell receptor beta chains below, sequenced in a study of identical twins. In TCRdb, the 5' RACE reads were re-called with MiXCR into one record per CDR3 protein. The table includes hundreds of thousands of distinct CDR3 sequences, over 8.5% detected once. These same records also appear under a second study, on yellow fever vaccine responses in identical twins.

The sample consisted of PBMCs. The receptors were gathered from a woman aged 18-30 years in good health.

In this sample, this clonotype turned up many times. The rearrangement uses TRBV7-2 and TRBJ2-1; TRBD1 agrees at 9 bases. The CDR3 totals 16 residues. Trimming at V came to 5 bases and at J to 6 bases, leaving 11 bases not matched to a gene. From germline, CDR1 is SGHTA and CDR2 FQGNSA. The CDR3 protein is CASSPRGGTGSNEQFF. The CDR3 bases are TGTGCCAGCAGCCCCCGAGGGGGGACAGGGTCCAATGAGCAGTTCTTC.

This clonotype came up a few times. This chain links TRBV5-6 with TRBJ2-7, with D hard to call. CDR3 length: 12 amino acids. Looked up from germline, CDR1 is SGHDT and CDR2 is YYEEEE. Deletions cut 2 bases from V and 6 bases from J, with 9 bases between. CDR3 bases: TGTGCCAGCAGCTTCTTGGCGCTCGAGCAGTACTTC. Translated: CASSFLALEQYF.

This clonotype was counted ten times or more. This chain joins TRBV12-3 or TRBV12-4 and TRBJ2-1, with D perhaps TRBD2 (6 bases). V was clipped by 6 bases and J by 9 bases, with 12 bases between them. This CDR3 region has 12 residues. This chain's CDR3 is CASRQDSGEQFF. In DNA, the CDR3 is TGTGCCAGCAGACAAGATAGCGGTGAGCAGTTCTTC.

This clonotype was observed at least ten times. The CDR3 here is CATSDFGLAGGGTGELFF. Written as DNA, the CDR3 is TGTGCCACCAGTGATTTCGGACTAGCGGGAGGAGGCACCGGGGAGCTGTTTTTT. The rearrangement uses TRBV24-1 and TRBJ2-2, with 14 positions matching TRBD2. The CDR3 length is 18 residues. Germline CDR1 KGHDR, CDR2 SFDVKD. Trimming took 1 base from V and 4 from J; bases not matched to a gene: 4.

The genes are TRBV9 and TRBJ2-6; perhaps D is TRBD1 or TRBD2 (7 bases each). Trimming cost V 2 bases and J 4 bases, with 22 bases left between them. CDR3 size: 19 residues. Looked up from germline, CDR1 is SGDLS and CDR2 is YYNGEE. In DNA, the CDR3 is TGTGCCAGCAGCGTGCGGCGGGAGACAGGGTTTTCCGGGGCCAACGTCCTGACTTTC. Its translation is CASSVRRETGFSGANVLTF. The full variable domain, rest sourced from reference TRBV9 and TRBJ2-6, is DSGVTQTPKHLITATGQRVTLRCSPRSGDLSVYWYQQSLDQGLQFLIQYYNGEERAKGNILERFSAQQFPDLHSELNLSSLELGDSALYFCASSVRRETGFSGANVLTFGAGSRLTVL.

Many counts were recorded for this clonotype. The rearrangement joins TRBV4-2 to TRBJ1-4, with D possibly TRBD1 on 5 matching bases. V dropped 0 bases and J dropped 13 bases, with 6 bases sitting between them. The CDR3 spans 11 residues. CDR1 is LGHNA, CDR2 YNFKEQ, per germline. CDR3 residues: CASSQDGGLFF. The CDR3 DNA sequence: TGTGCCAGCAGCCAAGATGGGGGACTGTTTTTT.

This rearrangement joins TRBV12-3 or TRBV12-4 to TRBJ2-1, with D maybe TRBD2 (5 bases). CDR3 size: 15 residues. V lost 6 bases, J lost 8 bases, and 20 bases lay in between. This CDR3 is CASSRRWAGWDEQFF. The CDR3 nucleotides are TGTGCCAGCAGCCGCCGGTGGGCGGGCTGGGATGAGCAGTTCTTC.

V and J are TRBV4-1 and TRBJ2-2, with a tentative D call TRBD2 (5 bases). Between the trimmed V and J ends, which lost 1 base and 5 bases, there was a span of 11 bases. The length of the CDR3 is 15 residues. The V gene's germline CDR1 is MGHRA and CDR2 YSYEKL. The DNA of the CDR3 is TGCGCCAGCAGCCAAGCCGAAACTAGAACCGGGGAGCTGTTTTTT. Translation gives CASSQAETRTGELFF.